This is a list of T cell receptor beta chains from one sample in a study of PD-1 blockade in classical Hodgkin lymphoma. Using immunoSEQ multiplex PCR, the repertoire was profiled, and TCRdb retains in-frame clones only, with some absent. The data contain 60,000 to 75,000 clones, roughly 90% of them singletons. Specimen: peripheral blood mononuclear cells (PBMCs), collected at baseline. These receptor sequences come from a human donor with classical Hodgkin lymphoma. The CDR3 runs from the conserved cysteine through the conserved F or W. The order of the fields is J gene, CDR3 length, V gene, CDR3 protein.

TRBJ1-5 14 TRBV28 CASSADRLNQPQHF
TRBJ1-4 16 TRBV4-1 CASSHGGVATNEKLFF
TRBJ2-7 14 TRBV7-2 CASSLVQGSYEQYF
TRBJ1-2 13 TRBV27 CASSPGPGLGYTF
TRBJ1-2 12 TRBV5-1 CASSIDTYGYTF
TRBJ2-3 18 TRBV4-2 CASSQDLEREVGADTQYF
TRBJ2-7 14 TRBV5-1 CASSLWGDSYEQYF
TRBJ2-3 15 TRBV27 CASRGRLRSTDTQYF
TRBJ2-2 17 TRBV9 CASSVLGGQTNTGELFF
TRBJ1-4 18 TRBV28 CASSIYSVGGAFDEKLFF
TRBJ1-2 15 TRBV27 CASSLRSGGDYGYTF
TRBJ2-7 15 TRBV6-6 CASTPSGGSSYEQYF
TRBJ2-7 14 TRBV18 CASSPTRTAYEQYF
TRBJ2-3 14 TRBV5-6 CASSSGGPTDTQYF
TRBJ2-6 14 TRBV6-1 CASSDQSGANVLTF
TRBJ1-4 14 TRBV19 CASSILGVGEKLFF
TRBJ1-1 15 TRBV7-9 CASSLRAGSNTEAFF
TRBJ2-2 14 TRBV29-1 CSVGPSGTFGELFF
TRBJ1-1 15 TRBV19 CASSMGLWGNTEAFF
TRBJ2-1 12 TRBV19 CASSATGVEQFF
TRBJ1-3 14 TRBV11-1 CASSPREAGNTIYF
TRBJ1-2 13 TRBV10-3 CATGVARGYGYTF
TRBJ2-7 12 TRBV2 CASGGQGHEQYF
TRBJ1-1 16 TRBV29-1 CSVVRPRWEGNTEAFF
TRBJ1-2 14 TRBV28 CASSLWGGVHGYTF
TRBJ1-2 14 TRBV4-2 CASSQGNSFYGYTF
TRBJ2-7 16 TRBV4-2 CASSHPGLAGTDEQYF